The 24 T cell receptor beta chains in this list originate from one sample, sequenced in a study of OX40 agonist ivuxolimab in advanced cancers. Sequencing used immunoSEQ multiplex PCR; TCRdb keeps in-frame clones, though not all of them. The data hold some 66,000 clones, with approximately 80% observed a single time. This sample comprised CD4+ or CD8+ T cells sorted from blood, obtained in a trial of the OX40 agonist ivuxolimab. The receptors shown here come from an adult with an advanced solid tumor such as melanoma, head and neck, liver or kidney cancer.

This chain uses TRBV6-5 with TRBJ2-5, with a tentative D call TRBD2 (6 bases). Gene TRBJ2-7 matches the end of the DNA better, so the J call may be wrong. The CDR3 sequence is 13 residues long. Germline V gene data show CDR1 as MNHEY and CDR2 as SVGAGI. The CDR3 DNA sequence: TGTGCCAGCAGTTATGAGGGAGGAAGCGAGCAGTACTTC. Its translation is CASSYEGGSEQYF.

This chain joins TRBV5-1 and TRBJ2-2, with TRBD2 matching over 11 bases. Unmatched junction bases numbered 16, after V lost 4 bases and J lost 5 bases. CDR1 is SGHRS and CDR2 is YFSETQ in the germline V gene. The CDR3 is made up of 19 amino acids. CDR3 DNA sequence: TGCGCCAGCAGCCCACTTCCGATAGCGGGGGGGCCGAGTACCGGGGAGCTGTTTTTT. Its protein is CASSPLPIAGGPSTGELFF.

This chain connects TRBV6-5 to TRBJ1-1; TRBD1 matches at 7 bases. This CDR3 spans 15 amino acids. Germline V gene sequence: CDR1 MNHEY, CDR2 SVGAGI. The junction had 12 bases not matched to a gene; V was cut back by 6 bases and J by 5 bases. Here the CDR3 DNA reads TGTGCCAGCAGAACAGGAGGGGGCGCTTGGACTGAAGCTTTCTTT. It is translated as CASRTGGGAWTEAFF.

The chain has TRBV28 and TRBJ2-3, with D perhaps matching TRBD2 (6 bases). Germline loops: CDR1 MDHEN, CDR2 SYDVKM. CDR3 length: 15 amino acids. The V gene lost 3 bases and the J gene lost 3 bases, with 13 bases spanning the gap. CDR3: CASSLFGTGTDTQYF. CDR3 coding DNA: TGTGCCAGCAGTTTGTTCGGGACTGGGACAGATACGCAGTATTTT. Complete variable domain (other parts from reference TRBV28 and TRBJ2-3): DVKVTQSSRYLVKRTGEKVFLECVQDMDHENMFWYRQDPGLGLRLIYFSYDVKMKEKGDIPEGYSVSREKKERFSLILESASTNQTSMYLCASSLFGTGTDTQYFGPGTRLTVL.

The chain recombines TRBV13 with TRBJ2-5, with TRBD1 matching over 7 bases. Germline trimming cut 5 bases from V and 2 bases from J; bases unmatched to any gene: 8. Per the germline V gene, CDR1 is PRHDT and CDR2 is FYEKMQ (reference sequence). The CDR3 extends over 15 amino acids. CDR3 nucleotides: TGTGCCAGCAGCCCGACCGACAGGGAGCAAGAGACCCAGTACTTC. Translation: CASSPTDREQETQYF. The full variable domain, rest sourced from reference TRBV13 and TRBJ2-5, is AAGVIQSPRHLIKEKRETATLKCYPIPRHDTVYWYQQGPGQDPQFLISFYEKMQSDKGSIPDRFSAQQFSDYHSELNMSSLELGDSALYFCASSPTDREQETQYFGPGTRLLVL.

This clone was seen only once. The CDR3 coding sequence is TGTGCCAGCACCCTAGCGGGGGGGGTGAACACTGAAGCTTTCTTT. This translates into CASTLAGGVNTEAFF. The chain links TRBV27 to TRBJ1-1; D possibly corresponds to TRBD1 (5 bases). Germline loops: CDR1 MNHEY, CDR2 SMNVEV (reference sequence). Trimming removed 7 bases at V and 0 bases at J, with 15 bases between. There are 15 residues in the CDR3.

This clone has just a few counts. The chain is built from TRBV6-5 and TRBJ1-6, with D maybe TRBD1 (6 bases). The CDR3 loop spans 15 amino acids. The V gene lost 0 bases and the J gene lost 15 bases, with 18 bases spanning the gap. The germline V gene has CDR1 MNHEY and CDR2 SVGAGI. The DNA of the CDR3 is TGTGCCAGCAGTTACTCAGGACCAGGGGTGGATCACCTCCACTTT. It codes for CASSYSGPGVDHLHF.

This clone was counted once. In DNA form, the CDR3 reads TGTGCCAGCAGCTTCAGGGGGAACACTGAAGCTTTCTTT. Amino acids: CASSFRGNTEAFF. This chain links TRBV13 with TRBJ1-1; D possibly corresponds to TRBD1 (6 bases). Germline V CDR1 and CDR2: PRHDT, FYEKMQ (reference sequence). V shed 3 bases and J shed 1 base, with 6 bases lying between them. The CDR3 totals 13 residues.

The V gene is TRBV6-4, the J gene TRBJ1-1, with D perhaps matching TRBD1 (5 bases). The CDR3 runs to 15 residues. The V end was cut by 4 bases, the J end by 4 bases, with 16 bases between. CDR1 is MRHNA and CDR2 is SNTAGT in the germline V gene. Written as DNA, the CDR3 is TGTGCCAGCAGTGTCTCGTCGACGGGGGGCACTGAAGCTTTCTTT. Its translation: CASSVSSTGGTEAFF.

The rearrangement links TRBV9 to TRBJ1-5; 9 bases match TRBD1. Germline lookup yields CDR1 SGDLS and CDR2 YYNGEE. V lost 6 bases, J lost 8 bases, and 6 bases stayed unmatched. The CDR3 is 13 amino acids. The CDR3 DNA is TGTGCCAGCAATGAACAGGGGGCTGAGCCCCAGCATTTT. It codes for CASNEQGAEPQHF.

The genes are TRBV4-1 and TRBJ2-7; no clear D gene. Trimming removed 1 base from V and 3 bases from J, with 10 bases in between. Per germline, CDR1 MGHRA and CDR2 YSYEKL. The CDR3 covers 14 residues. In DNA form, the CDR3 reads TGCGCCAGCAGCCAAGCAGGCAGAATCTACGAGCAGTACTTC. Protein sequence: CASSQAGRIYEQYF.

The CDR3, as DNA: TGTGCCAGCAGCTTAGAGGGCTCAGATACGCAGTATTTT. It specifies CASSLEGSDTQYF. This chain joins TRBV7-7 and TRBJ2-3; no reliable D call. Germline CDR1 and CDR2: SSHAT and FNYEAQ (reference sequence). V was shortened by 1 base and J by 4 bases, with 6 bases between the two germline ends. This CDR3 region has 13 residues.

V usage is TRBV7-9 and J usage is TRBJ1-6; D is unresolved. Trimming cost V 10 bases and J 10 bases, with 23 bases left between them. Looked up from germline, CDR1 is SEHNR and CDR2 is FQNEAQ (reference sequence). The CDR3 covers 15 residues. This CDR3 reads CATPAEGRLGSPLHF. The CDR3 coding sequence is TGTGCCACCCCAGCTGAGGGAAGGCTAGGCTCACCCCTCCACTTT.

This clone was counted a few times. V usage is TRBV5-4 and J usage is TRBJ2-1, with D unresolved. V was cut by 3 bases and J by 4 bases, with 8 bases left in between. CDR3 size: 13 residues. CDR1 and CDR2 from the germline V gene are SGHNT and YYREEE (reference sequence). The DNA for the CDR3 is TGTGCCAGCAGCTCCACAAGTTACAATGAGCAGTTCTTC. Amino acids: CASSSTSYNEQFF.

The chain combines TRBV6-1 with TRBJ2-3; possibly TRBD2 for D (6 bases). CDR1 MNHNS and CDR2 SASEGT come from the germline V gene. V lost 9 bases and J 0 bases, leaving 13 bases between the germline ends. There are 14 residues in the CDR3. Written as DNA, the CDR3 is TGTGCCAGTGGGCGGGACTTCAGCACAGATACGCAGTATTTT. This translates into CASGRDFSTDTQYF.

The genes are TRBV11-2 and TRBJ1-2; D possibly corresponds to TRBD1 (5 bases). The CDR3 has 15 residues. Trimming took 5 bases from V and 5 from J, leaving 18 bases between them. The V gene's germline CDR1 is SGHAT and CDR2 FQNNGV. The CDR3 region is CASSLGTGLGYGYTF. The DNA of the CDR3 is TGTGCCAGCAGCCTGGGTACGGGGCTGGGGTATGGCTACACCTTC.

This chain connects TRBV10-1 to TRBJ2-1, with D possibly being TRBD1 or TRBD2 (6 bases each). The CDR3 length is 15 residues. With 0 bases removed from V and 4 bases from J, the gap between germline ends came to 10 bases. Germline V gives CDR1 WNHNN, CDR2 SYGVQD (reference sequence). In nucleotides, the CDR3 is TGCGCCAGCAGTGAGTCGGGGGGCCAGTACAATGAGCAGTTCTTC. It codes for CASSESGGQYNEQFF.

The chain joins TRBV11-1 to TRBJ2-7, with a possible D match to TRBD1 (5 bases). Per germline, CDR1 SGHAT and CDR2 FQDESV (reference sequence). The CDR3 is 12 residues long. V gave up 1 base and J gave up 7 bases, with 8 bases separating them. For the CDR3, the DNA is TGTGCCAGCAGCTTAGGGGGCCGGGAGCAGTACGTC. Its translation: CASSLGGREQYV.

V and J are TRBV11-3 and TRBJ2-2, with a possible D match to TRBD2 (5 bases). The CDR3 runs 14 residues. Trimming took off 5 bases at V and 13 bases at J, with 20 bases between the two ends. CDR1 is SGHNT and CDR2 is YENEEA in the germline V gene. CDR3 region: CASSPGGLQSRLFF. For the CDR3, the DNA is TGTGCCAGCAGCCCCGGCGGGCTTCAATCGCGGCTGTTTTTT.

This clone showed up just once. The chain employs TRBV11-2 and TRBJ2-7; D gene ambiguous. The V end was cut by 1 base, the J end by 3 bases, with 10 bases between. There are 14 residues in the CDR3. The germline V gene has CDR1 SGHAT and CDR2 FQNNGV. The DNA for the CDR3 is TGTGCCAGCAGCTTAGGGGCCCAGCGCTACGAGCAGTACTTC. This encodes CASSLGAQRYEQYF.

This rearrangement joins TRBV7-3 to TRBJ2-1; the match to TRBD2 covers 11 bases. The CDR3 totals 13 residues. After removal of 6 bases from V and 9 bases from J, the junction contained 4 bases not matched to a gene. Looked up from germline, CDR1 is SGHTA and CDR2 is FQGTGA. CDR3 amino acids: CASRTSGEGEQFF. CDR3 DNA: TGTGCCAGCAGGACTAGCGGGGAGGGTGAGCAGTTCTTC.

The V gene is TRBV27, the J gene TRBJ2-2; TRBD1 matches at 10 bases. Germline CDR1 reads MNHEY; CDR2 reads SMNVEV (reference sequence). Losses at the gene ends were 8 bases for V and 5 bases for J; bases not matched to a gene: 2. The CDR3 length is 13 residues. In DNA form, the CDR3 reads TGTGCCAGCCGGGACAGGGGTACCGGGGAGCTGTTTTTT. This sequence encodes CASRDRGTGELFF.

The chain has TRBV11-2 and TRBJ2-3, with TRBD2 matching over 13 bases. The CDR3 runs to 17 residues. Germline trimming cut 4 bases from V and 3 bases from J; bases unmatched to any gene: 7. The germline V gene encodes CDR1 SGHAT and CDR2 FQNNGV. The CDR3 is CASSWSTSGGRTDTQYF. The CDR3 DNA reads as TGTGCCAGCAGCTGGTCGACTAGCGGGGGGAGGACAGATACGCAGTATTTT.

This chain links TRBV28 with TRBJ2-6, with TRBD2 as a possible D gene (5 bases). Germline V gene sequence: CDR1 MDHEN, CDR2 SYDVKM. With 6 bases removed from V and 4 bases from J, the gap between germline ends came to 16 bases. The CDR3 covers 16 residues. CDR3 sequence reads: CASSSTGSWGANVLTF. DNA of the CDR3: TGTGCCAGCAGCTCCACTGGGAGCTGGGGGGCCAACGTCCTGACTTTC.